The 8 T cell receptor beta chains below were found in one sample sequenced in a study of cytomegalovirus exposure and HLA in healthy donors. The PCR used 60 Vbeta and 13 Jbeta primers. The repertoire was sequenced with immunoSEQ multiplex PCR; TCRdb's copy has only in-frame clones and lacks some. The sample shows roughly 140,000 clones, approximately 82% of them seen only once. Sequencing was done on a sample of PBMCs. The source of these receptors is a woman between 50 and 59 years old in good health and CMV-seropositive.

The V call is TRBV9, the J call TRBJ2-1, with TRBD2 matching 12 bases. CDR1 and CDR2 from the germline V gene are SGDLS and YYNGEE. The CDR3 length is 16 residues. Trimming took 4 bases from V and 6 from J; bases not matched to a gene: 8. The CDR3 nucleotides are TGTGCCAGCAGCCACATGGCTAGCGGGGGGGCCAATGAGCAGTTCTTC. Translation gives CASSHMASGGANEQFF.

CDR3 in amino acids: CSVFTTKDNYNEQFF. CDR3 DNA sequence: TGCAGCGTCTTTACTACAAAGGATAACTACAATGAGCAGTTCTTC. This chain links TRBV29-1 with TRBJ2-1; no definite D call. The CDR3 is 15 residues long. Trimming pared 6 bases from V and 3 bases from J, leaving 18 bases between. The germline V gene has CDR1 SQVTM and CDR2 ANQGSEA.

The gene calls are TRBV27 and TRBJ2-3, with no clear D. CDR1 is MNHEY and CDR2 is SMNVEV in the germline V gene (reference sequence). The CDR3 has 12 amino acids. V lost 7 bases to trimming and J lost 6 bases, with 11 bases between them. In DNA, the CDR3 is TGTGCCAGCACCAGTCCCCCTGATACGCAGTATTTT. Protein: CASTSPPDTQYF.

The chain joins TRBV13 to TRBJ1-1, with D perhaps TRBD1 (5 bases). Trimming left V 0 bases short and J 4 bases short, with 6 bases between. Germline V CDR1 and CDR2: PRHDT, FYEKMQ (reference sequence). CDR3 length equals 13 residues. CDR3 protein: CASSLGGGTEAFF. Written as DNA, the CDR3 is TGTGCCAGCAGCTTAGGGGGGGGCACTGAAGCTTTCTTT.

The chain combines TRBV29-1 with TRBJ2-3; D is possibly TRBD2 (5 bases). Germline assignment: CDR1 SQVTM and CDR2 ANQGSEA. The CDR3 sequence is 12 residues long. Trimming left V 7 bases short and J 4 bases short, with 12 bases between. The CDR3 is CSARLAADTQYF. CDR3 bases: TGCAGCGCTAGGCTAGCTGCAGATACGCAGTATTTT.

The V gene is TRBV6-1, the J gene TRBJ2-3; no firm D call. The CDR3 extends over 13 amino acids. The V gene's germline CDR1 is MNHNS and CDR2 SASEGT. The V end lost 6 bases, the J end lost 2 bases, and 9 bases lay between the germline ends. CDR3 sequence reads: CASRTTPTDTQYF. DNA for the CDR3: TGTGCCAGCAGGACAACTCCCACAGATACGCAGTATTTT.

This clone has only one observation. CDR3 nucleotide sequence: TGCGCCAGCAGCCAAGCCCTAGTAGATACGCAGTATTTT. Translating gives CASSQALVDTQYF. This chain connects TRBV4-3 to TRBJ2-3; D unresolved. The CDR3 runs 13 residues. With 1 base removed from V and 5 bases from J, the gap between germline ends came to 7 bases. Germline V gives CDR1 LGHNA, CDR2 YSLEER.

This rearrangement joins TRBV6-1 to TRBJ1-3, with 7 positions matching TRBD1. The V gene's germline CDR1 is MNHNS and CDR2 SASEGT. The CDR3 loop spans 16 amino acids. Trimming removed 3 bases from V and 2 bases from J; junction bases left unmatched: 7. CDR3 sequence reads: CASSDPGGSTGNTIYF. The CDR3 DNA follows: TGTGCCAGCAGTGACCCAGGGGGTTCAACTGGAAACACCATATATTTT.